The clone carrying this TCR beta chain was observed once. These data originate in a study of technical replicates of blood from a few donors. The method was immunoSEQ multiplex PCR; TCRdb's version includes in-frame clones alone and lacks a portion of them. The sample has around 72,000 clones; about nine tenths are singletons. From germline, CDR1 is DFQATT and CDR2 SNEGSKA (reference sequence). The CDR3 totals 11 residues. V lost 6 bases, J lost 6 bases, and 12 bases lay in between. V and J are TRBV20-1 and TRBJ2-7; D possibly corresponds to TRBD2 (5 bases). This clonotype was sampled from a human donor in good health. Some clones in this sample may be carry-over from other donors' samples. The sequenced sample was T cells isolated from PBMCs. The DNA of the CDR3 is TGCAGTGCACGGACTGGTCGCGAGCAGTACTTC. Protein sequence: CSARTGREQYF.